What follows describes a single T cell receptor (beta chain). This sample was included in a study of blood T cells in healthy people across ages. A sample-barcoded 5' primer and a J-beta primer mix were used in a second PCR of about 6 to 11 cycles. Using its own MiXCR run on the 5' RACE reads, TCRdb lists one record per CDR3 protein. The sample includes 700,000 to 1,000,000 distinct CDR3 sequences, under 45% of them seen just once. The CDR3 spans 14 residues. V lost 6 bases, J lost 1 base, and 12 bases lay in between. Germline CDR1 is SGHTA and CDR2 is FQGNSA. This chain uses TRBV7-2 with TRBJ1-1, with D maybe TRBD1 (5 bases). Sequences were obtained from blood. This sequence was found in a man aged 55-75 years in good health. The CDR3 nucleotides are TGTGCCAGCAGAACCGGGACGGGGAACACTGAAGCTTTCTTT. Amino acid sequence: CASRTGTGNTEAFF.